These 3 T cell receptor beta chains share one sample of origin, sequenced in a study of OX40 agonist ivuxolimab in advanced cancers. Measured with immunoSEQ multiplex PCR; TCRdb has only the in-frame clones, and not every one. The repertoire holds about 74,000 clones, with 84% as singletons. The sample here was CD4+ or CD8+ T cells sorted from blood, taken in a trial of the OX40 agonist ivuxolimab. The receptor set was obtained from an adult with an advanced solid tumor such as melanoma, head and neck, liver or kidney cancer.

The chain carries TRBV6-6 and TRBJ1-4; 7 nucleotides align to TRBD1. There are 16 residues in the CDR3. V was pared by 6 bases and J by 5 bases, with 12 bases of the junction left unmatched. Germline V gives CDR1 MNHNY, CDR2 SVGAGI (reference sequence). The CDR3 loop reads CASRPPGQVLNEKLFF. CDR3 DNA sequence: TGTGCCAGCAGACCTCCCGGACAGGTCCTCAATGAAAAACTGTTTTTT.

The gene calls are TRBV14 and TRBJ2-5, with 8 bases matching TRBD1. CDR1 is SGHDN, CDR2 FVKESK, per germline. This CDR3 has 16 residues. The V gene end was trimmed by 1 base and the J gene end by 5 bases; junction bases not matched to a gene: 9. The CDR3 is CASSQATRGRGETQYF. The CDR3, as DNA: TGTGCCAGCAGCCAAGCTACCAGGGGGCGAGGGGAGACCCAGTACTTC.

This clone occurred a few times. The chain combines TRBV4-2 with TRBJ2-7; D may be TRBD1 (6 bases). The V gene's germline CDR1 is LGHNA and CDR2 YNFKEQ. Trimming cost V 4 bases and J 5 bases, with 12 bases left between them. The length of the CDR3 is 13 residues. The CDR3 DNA reads TGTGCCAGCAGCCTCCACAGGGAAAACGAGCAGTACTTC. This encodes CASSLHRENEQYF.